The rows below give T cell receptor beta chains drawn from one sample of a study of T cell repertoires in cytomegalovirus infection. Each CDR3 protein gets one entry after TCRdb re-called the reads with MiXCR. The sample carries under 350,000 distinct CDR3 sequences, 9.5% recorded once. The sequenced material came from PBMCs. These receptors originate from a human donor in good health (CMV status not recorded). Some clones in this sample may be carry-over from other donors' samples. Both conserved end residues are part of each CDR3. The D gene is left open where the match is weak. Clone size, where shown, is once, few, many, or a class for clones that have expanded.

TRBV20-1	few	TRBJ2-5	NA	CSARQSLQETQYF	TGCAGTGCTAGGCAAAGTCTCCAAGAGACCCAGTACTTC
TRBV7-8	many	TRBJ2-2	TRBD2	CASSLRRESGGELFF	TGTGCCAGCAGCTTACGGCGGGAGTCCGGCGGGGAGCTGTTTTTT
TRBV7-9	NA	TRBJ1-6	TRBD1	CASSLWTGVNSPLHF	TGTGCCAGCAGCTTATGGACAGGGGTTAATTCACCCCTCCACTTT
TRBV7-2	many	TRBJ2-1	NA	CASSTGPRNEQFF	TGTGCCAGCAGCACGGGACCGAGGAATGAGCAGTTCTTC
TRBV6-5	few	TRBJ2-7	NA	CASSYLGRSYEQYF	TGTGCCAGCAGTTACTTGGGACGGAGCTACGAGCAGTACTTC
TRBV20-1	few	TRBJ2-1	NA	CSATGLPWGSNEQFF	TGCAGTGCTACGGGACTCCCATGGGGGTCCAATGAGCAGTTCTTC
TRBV19	NA	TRBJ1-1	NA	CASSMQDDTEAFF	TGTGCCAGTAGTATGCAGGACGACACTGAAGCTTTCTTT
TRBV27	NA	TRBJ2-2	NA	CASSLQTQNTGELFF	TGTGCCAGCAGTTTACAGACACAGAACACCGGGGAGCTGTTTTTT
TRBV27	NA	TRBJ2-4	NA	CASTTFGDIQYF	TGTGCCAGCACTACCTTCGGGGACATTCAGTACTTC
TRBV7-3	NA	TRBJ2-5	NA	CASSLKHLSRETQYF	TGTGCCAGCAGCCTAAAACATCTCTCTCGGGAGACCCAGTACTTC
TRBV6-5	many	TRBJ2-7	TRBD2	CASRDTSGLAGGFSYEQYF	TGTGCCAGCAGGGATACATCGGGACTAGCGGGAGGATTCTCCTACGAGCAGTACTTC
TRBV7-2	many	TRBJ2-1	NA	CASSLAQSYNEQFF	TGTGCCAGCAGCTTAGCGCAGAGCTACAATGAGCAGTTCTTC
TRBV7-6	many	TRBJ2-2	NA	CASSLSGNMGTGELFF	TGTGCCAGCAGCTTGTCCGGCAACATGGGCACCGGGGAGCTGTTTTTT
TRBV20-1	many	TRBJ1-2	NA	CSASGLNYGYTF	TGCAGTGCTAGTGGGCTGAACTATGGCTACACCTTC
TRBV4-3	NA	TRBJ1-1	NA	CASSQVGTFTAFF	TGCGCCAGCAGCCAAGTTGGGACATTTACAGCTTTCTTT
TRBV7-2	NA	TRBJ2-7	TRBD2	CASNQGAGVPEQYF	TGTGCCAGCAACCAAGGAGCGGGAGTCCCCGAGCAGTACTTC
TRBV27	NA	TRBJ2-3	TRBD2	CASSTLLLAGGRTDTQYF	TGTGCCAGCAGTACCCTTTTATTGGCGGGGGGCCGTACAGATACGCAGTATTTT
TRBV6-2/TRBV6-3	NA	TRBJ2-3	NA	CASSRDAGDTQYF	TGTGCCAGCTCCCGGGACGCCGGAGATACGCAGTATTTT
TRBV4-3	NA	TRBJ1-3	NA	CASSQDVDFSGNTIYF	TGCGCCAGCAGCCAAGATGTCGACTTCTCTGGAAACACCATATATTTT
TRBV7-9	few	TRBJ2-2	NA	CASSPFQQAELFF	TGTGCCAGCAGCCCGTTCCAGCAGGCCGAGCTGTTTTTT
TRBV24-1	many	TRBJ2-3	NA	CATGVRESTDTQYF	TGTGCCACAGGGGTGCGGGAAAGCACAGATACGCAGTATTTT
TRBV7-9	NA	TRBJ2-7	NA	CASSLRDGRREQYF	TGTGCCAGCAGCCTGAGGGACGGCCGGCGCGAGCAGTACTTC
TRBV6-1	many	TRBJ2-1	TRBD2	CASGMLTSVRFF	TGTGCCAGCGGGATGCTTACTAGCGTTCGGTTCTTC
TRBV7-2	many	TRBJ2-7	NA	CASSSFVATSYEQYF	TGTGCCAGCAGCTCTTTTGTCGCAACGTCCTACGAGCAGTACTTC
TRBV7-2	many	TRBJ1-3	TRBD1	CASSGTGVGNTIYF	TGTGCCAGCAGCGGGACAGGGGTTGGAAACACCATATATTTT
TRBV6-6	few	TRBJ2-7	NA	CASSWETGKYEQYF	TGTGCCAGCAGTTGGGAGACGGGGAAATACGAGCAGTACTTC
TRBV7-9	NA	TRBJ1-1	NA	CASSHRGGAVNTEAFF	TGTGCCAGCAGCCACCGGGGGGGCGCCGTGAACACTGAAGCTTTCTTT
TRBV28	many	TRBJ1-5	NA	CASISVVNQPQHF	TGTGCCAGCATCAGCGTAGTAAATCAGCCCCAGCATTTT
TRBV4-3	few	TRBJ1-2	TRBD1	CASSQLATGNGGYTF	TGCGCCAGCAGCCAATTGGCGACAGGGAATGGTGGCTACACCTTC
TRBV6-6	few	TRBJ1-5	NA	CASSEVRSNQPQHF	TGTGCCAGCAGTGAGGTCCGATCCAATCAGCCCCAGCATTTT
TRBV6-2/TRBV6-3	many	TRBJ2-5	TRBD1	CASRPTGSKETQYF	TGTGCCAGCAGGCCGACAGGGTCGAAAGAGACCCAGTACTTC
TRBV7-8	few	TRBJ1-3	NA	CASAVGLLNQLRNTIYF	TGTGCCAGCGCGGTTGGTCTTCTCAATCAACTTAGAAACACCATATATTTT
TRBV7-2	few	TRBJ2-5	NA	CASSPQAGAGETQYF	TGTGCCAGCAGCCCCCAAGCAGGGGCGGGGGAGACCCAGTACTTC
TRBV27	many	TRBJ2-1	NA	CASSLLWDSRDEQFF	TGTGCCAGCAGTTTATTATGGGACTCCCGGGATGAGCAGTTCTTC
TRBV11-2	many	TRBJ2-7	NA	CASTQFLTKKKDYEQYF	TGTGCCAGCACCCAATTCCTGACCAAAAAGAAGGACTACGAGCAGTACTTC
TRBV7-2	many	TRBJ2-1	NA	CASSLVGTTYNEQFF	TGTGCCAGCAGCTTAGTAGGGACAACCTACAATGAGCAGTTCTTC
TRBV7-2	many	TRBJ2-5	NA	CASSPLEETQYF	TGTGCCAGCAGCCCCTTGGAAGAGACCCAGTACTTC
TRBV7-2	many	TRBJ2-5	TRBD2	CASSQLAGAPQETQYF	TGTGCCAGCAGCCAACTAGCGGGAGCTCCCCAAGAGACCCAGTACTTC
TRBV29-1	many	TRBJ2-7	TRBD2	CSVGLPREGSYEQYF	TGCAGCGTTGGTCTCCCTAGGGAGGGGTCCTACGAGCAGTACTTC
TRBV6-1	few	TRBJ2-5	NA	CASRRDEETQYF	TGTGCCAGCAGGCGGGACGAAGAGACCCAGTACTTC
TRBV28	NA	TRBJ2-3	NA	CASSQTGTDTQYF	TGTGCCAGCAGTCAAACAGGCACAGATACGCAGTATTTT
TRBV6-6	few	TRBJ2-1	NA	CASRRTLGYEQFF	TGTGCCAGCAGGCGGACCCTGGGCTATGAGCAGTTCTTC
TRBV7-9	NA	TRBJ1-1	TRBD1	CASSFGTGDAEAFF	TGTGCCAGCTCCTTTGGGACAGGGGACGCTGAAGCTTTCTTT
TRBV7-2	many	TRBJ2-3	NA	CASSLEVAATDTQYF	TGTGCCAGCAGCTTAGAAGTGGCAGCGACAGATACGCAGTATTTT
TRBV7-9	NA	TRBJ2-2	TRBD2	CASSSGPGRAGELFF	TGTGCCAGCAGCTCAGGACCCGGGAGGGCCGGGGAGCTGTTTTTT
TRBV29-1	many	TRBJ2-5	NA	CSVGWKEETQYF	TGCAGCGTGGGATGGAAGGAAGAGACCCAGTACTTC
TRBV28	many	TRBJ2-2	TRBD2	CASSVEKGLAGHSNTGELFF	TGTGCCAGCAGTGTAGAAAAAGGACTAGCGGGCCACTCGAACACCGGGGAGCTGTTTTTT
TRBV20-1	NA	TRBJ1-6	NA	CSARSPPSSYNSPLHF	TGCAGTGCTAGAAGCCCCCCCAGCTCCTATAATTCACCCCTCCACTTT
TRBV7-2	many	TRBJ1-1	NA	CASSPGASWTEAFF	TGTGCCAGCAGCCCCGGGGCCAGTTGGACTGAAGCTTTCTTT
TRBV15	NA	TRBJ2-3	NA	CATSRDNADTQYF	TGTGCCACCAGCAGAGATAACGCAGATACGCAGTATTTT
TRBV6-6	many	TRBJ1-3	TRBD1	CASSYYRGAGNTIYF	TGTGCCAGCAGTTACTACAGGGGTGCCGGAAACACCATATATTTT
TRBV7-4	few	TRBJ2-2	NA	CASSPDSGGGELFF	TGTGCCAGCAGCCCGGACTCGGGTGGCGGGGAGCTGTTTTTT
TRBV18	many	TRBJ2-2	TRBD2	CASSPGLALNTGELFF	TGTGCCAGCTCACCTGGACTAGCACTGAACACCGGGGAGCTGTTTTTT
TRBV20-1	once	TRBJ2-7	TRBD2	CSVPTGTSGRGEQYF	TGCAGTGTCCCCACCGGGACTAGCGGGAGGGGCGAGCAGTACTTC